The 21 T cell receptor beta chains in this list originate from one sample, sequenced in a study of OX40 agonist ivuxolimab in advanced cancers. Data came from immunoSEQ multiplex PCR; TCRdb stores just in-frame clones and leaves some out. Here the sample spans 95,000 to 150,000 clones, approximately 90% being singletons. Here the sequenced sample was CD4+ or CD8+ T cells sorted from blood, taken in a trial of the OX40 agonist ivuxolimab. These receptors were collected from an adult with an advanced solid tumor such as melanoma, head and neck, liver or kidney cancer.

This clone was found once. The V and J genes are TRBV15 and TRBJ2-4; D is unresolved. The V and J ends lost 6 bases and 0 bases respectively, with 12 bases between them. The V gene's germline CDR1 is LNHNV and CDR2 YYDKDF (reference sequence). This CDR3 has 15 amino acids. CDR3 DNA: TGTGCCACCAGTAACCTAGACCTAGCCAAAAACATTCAGTACTTC. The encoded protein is CATSNLDLAKNIQYF. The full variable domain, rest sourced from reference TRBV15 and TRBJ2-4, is DAMVIQNPRYQVTQFGKPVTLSCSQTLNHNVMYWYQQKSSQAPKLLFHYYDKDFNNEADTPDNFQSRRPNTSFCFLDIRSPGLGDTAMYLCATSNLDLAKNIQYFGAGTRLSVL.

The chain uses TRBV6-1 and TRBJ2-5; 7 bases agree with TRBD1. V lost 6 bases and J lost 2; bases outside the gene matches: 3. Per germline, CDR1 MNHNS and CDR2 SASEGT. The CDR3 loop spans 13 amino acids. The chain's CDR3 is CASSGQDQETQYF. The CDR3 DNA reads TGTGCCAGCAGCGGACAGGATCAAGAGACCCAGTACTTC.

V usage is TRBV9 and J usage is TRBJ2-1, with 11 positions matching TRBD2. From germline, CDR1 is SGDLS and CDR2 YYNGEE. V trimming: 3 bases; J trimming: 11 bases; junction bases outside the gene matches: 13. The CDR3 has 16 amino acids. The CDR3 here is CASSASGTSGLWKQFF. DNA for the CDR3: TGTGCCAGCAGCGCGTCCGGGACTAGCGGCCTTTGGAAGCAGTTCTTC.

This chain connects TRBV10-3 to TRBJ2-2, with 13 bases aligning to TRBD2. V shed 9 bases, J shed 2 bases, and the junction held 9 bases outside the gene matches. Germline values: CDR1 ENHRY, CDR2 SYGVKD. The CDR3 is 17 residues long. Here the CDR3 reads CAISPGLAGLNTGELFF. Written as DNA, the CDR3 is TGTGCCATTTCTCCGGGACTAGCGGGATTAAACACCGGGGAGCTGTTTTTT.

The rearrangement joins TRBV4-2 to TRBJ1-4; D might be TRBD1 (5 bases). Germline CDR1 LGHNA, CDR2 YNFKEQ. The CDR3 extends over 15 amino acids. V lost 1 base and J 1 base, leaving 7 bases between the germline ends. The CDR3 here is CASSQVTVTNEKLFF. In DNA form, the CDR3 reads TGTGCCAGCAGCCAAGTGACAGTAACTAATGAAAAACTGTTTTTT.

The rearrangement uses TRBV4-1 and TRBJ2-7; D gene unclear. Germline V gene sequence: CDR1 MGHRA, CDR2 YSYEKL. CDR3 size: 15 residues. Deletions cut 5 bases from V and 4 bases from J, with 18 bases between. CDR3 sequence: CASSYQDYAPYEQYF. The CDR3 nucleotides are TGCGCCAGCAGCTACCAAGATTACGCCCCTTACGAGCAGTACTTC.

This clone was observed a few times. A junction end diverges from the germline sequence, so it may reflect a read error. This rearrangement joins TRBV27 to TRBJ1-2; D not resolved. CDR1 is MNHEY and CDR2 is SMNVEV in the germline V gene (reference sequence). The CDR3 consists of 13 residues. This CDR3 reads CASSFRWTHEKAF. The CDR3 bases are TGTGCCAGCAGTTTTCGGTGGACGCACGAGAAGGCCTTC.

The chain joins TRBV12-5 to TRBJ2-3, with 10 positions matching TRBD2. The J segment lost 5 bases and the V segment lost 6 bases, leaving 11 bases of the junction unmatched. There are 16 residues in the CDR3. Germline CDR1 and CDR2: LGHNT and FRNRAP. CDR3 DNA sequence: TGTGCTAGTGGCGACCCCCCGGGACTAGCGCTAGATACGCAGTATTTT. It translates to CASGDPPGLALDTQYF. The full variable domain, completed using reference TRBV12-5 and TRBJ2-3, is DARVTQTPRHKVTEMGQEVTMRCQPILGHNTVFWYRQTMMQGLELLAYFRNRAPLDDSGMPKDRFSAEMPDATLATLKIQPSEPRDSAVYFCASGDPPGLALDTQYFGPGTRLTVL.

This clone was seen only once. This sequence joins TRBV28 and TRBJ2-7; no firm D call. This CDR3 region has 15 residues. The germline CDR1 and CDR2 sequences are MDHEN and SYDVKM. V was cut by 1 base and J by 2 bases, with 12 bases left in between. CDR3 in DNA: TGTGCCAGCAGTTTATCTTCCATGGTGGCCTACGAGCAGTACTTC. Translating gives CASSLSSMVAYEQYF. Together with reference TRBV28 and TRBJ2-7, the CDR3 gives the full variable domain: DVKVTQSSRYLVKRTGEKVFLECVQDMDHENMFWYRQDPGLGLRLIYFSYDVKMKEKGDIPEGYSVSREKKERFSLILESASTNQTSMYLCASSLSSMVAYEQYFGPGTRLTVT.

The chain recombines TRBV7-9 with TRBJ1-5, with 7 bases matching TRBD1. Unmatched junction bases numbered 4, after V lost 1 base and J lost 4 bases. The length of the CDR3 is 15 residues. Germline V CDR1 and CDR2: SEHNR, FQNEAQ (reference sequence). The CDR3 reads CASSLGGTVNQPQHF. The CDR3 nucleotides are TGTGCCAGCAGCTTAGGGGGGACAGTGAATCAGCCCCAGCATTTT.

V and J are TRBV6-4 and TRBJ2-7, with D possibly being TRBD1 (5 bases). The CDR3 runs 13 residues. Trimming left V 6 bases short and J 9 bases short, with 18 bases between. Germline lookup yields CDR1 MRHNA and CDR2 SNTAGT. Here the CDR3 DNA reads TGTGCCAGCAGGACCGGACATCGTCTCGGGCAGTACTTC. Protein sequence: CASRTGHRLGQYF.

The DNA for the CDR3 is TGTGCCAGCAGCCGGACGAAAAACTATGGCTACACCTTC. Its protein is CASSRTKNYGYTF. The chain employs TRBV6-5 and TRBJ1-2, with D uncertain. V lost 6 bases to trimming and J lost 2 bases, with 10 bases between them. The germline CDR1 and CDR2 sequences are MNHEY and SVGAGI. This CDR3 has 13 residues.

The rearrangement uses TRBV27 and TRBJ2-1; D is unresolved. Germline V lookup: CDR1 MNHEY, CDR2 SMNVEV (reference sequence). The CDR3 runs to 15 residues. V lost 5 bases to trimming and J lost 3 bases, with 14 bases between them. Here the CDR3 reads CASSPITTVYNEQFF. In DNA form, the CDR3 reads TGTGCCAGCAGTCCAATTACAACCGTCTACAATGAGCAGTTCTTC.

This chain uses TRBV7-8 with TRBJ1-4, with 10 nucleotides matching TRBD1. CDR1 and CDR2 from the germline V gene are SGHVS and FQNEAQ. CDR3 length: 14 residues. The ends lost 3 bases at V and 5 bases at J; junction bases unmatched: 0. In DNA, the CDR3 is TGTGCCAGCAGCTTGGGACAGGGGAATGAAAAACTGTTTTTT. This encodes CASSLGQGNEKLFF.

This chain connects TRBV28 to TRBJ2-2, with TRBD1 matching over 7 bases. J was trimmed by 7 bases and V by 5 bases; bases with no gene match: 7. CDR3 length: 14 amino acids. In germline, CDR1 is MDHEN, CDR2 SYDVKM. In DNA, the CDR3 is TGTGCCAGCAGTCCTACAGGGGTCGGCGGGGAGCTGTTTTTT. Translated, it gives CASSPTGVGGELFF.

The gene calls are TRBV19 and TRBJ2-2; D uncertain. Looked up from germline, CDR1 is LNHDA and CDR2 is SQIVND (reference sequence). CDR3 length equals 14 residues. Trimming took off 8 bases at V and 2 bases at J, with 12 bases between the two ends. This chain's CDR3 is CASHRKVNTGELFF. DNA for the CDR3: TGTGCCAGTCACAGAAAGGTCAACACCGGGGAGCTGTTTTTT.

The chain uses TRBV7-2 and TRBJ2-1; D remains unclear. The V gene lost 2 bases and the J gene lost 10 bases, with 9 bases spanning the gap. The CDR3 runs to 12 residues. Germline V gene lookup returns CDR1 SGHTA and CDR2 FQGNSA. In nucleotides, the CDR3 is TGTGCCAGCAGCTTATACGTAGGAGAGCAGTTCTTC. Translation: CASSLYVGEQFF.

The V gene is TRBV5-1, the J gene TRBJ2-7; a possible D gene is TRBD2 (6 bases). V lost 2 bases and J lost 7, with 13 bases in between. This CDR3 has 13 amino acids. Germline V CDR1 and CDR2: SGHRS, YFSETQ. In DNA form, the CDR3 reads TGCGCCAGCAGCTTTTCGTCAGGAGGGGAGCAGTACTTC. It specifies CASSFSSGGEQYF.

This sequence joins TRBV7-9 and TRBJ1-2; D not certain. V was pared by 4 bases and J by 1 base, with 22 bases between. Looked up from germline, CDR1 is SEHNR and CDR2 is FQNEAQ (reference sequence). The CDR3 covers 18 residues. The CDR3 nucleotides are TGTGCCAGCAGCTCACAGCCCGAGGACGGCCGCTATAACTATGGCTACACCTTC. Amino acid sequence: CASSSQPEDGRYNYGYTF.

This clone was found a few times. The CDR3 region is CASSPIGQGAETQYF. For the CDR3, the DNA is TGCGCCAGCAGCCCCATTGGACAGGGCGCGGAGACCCAGTACTTC. The chain combines TRBV5-1 with TRBJ2-5; TRBD1 matches at 8 bases. With V trimmed by 4 bases and J by 5 bases, 10 bases remained unmatched. The CDR3 extends over 15 amino acids. The germline gives CDR1 SGHRS, CDR2 YFSETQ.

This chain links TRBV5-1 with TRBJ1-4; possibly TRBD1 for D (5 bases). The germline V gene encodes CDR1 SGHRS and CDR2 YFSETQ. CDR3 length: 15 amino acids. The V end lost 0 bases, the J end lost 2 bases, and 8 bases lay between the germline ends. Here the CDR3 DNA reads TGCGCCAGCAGCTTGGGGGGGAGTACTAATGAAAAACTGTTTTTT. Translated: CASSLGGSTNEKLFF.